This TCR beta chain was retrieved from a study of sequential checkpoint blockade in melanoma. Profiling relied on immunoSEQ multiplex PCR, and the TCRdb table lists in-frame clones only, not all of them. The sample carries about 6,800 clones, about 28% recorded once. Treatment denoted: randomized to nivolumab then ipilimumab (arm A) or the reverse (arm B). Germline-derived CDR1 and CDR2 are SQVTM and ANQGSEA. J was trimmed by 2 bases and V by 1 base; bases with no gene match: 8. This CDR3 has 17 residues. This clone came up once. Sequencing used tumor tissue (inferred from file names), obtained from a patient given nivolumab and ipilimumab in sequence. V is TRBV29-1 and J is TRBJ2-3; 11 bases fit TRBD2. The receptor was isolated from a human donor with melanoma. Here the CDR3 reads CSVEGGGLADTTDTQYF. CDR3 DNA: TGCAGCGTTGAAGGGGGGGGACTAGCGGATACCACAGATACGCAGTATTTT.